This T cell receptor (beta chain) was found in a study of tumor and adjacent non-tumor tissue in lung cancer. Study details: Patients were aged roughly 30 to 76, 10 men and about five women, stage I to III.

RNA was extracted from bulk tissue without any cell sorting. This non-tumor lung sample came from over 3 cm beyond the tumor edge. Chemotherapy-naive patients with new lung cancer underwent thoracic surgery in China, August–November 2014. Whole-study findings and limits: TCR diversity was significantly greater in tumor than normal lung tissue.

A modified ARM-PCR protocol with three rounds of nested PCR amplified TCRbeta. Each CDR3 protein gets one entry after TCRdb re-called the multiplex PCR reads with MiXCR. The sample includes approximately 100,000 distinct CDR3 sequences, about 65% of them seen just once. The CDR3 runs 16 residues. Germline CDR1 SGHNT, CDR2 YENEEA. Comments on this clonotype: The antigen is unknown. An end of the junction differs from the germline gene, which may be a read error.

The material sequenced was distant non-tumor lung tissue. The TCR originated in a man between 60 and 70 years old with non-small cell lung cancer. The gene calls are TRBV11-3 and TRBJ2-1, with TRBD2 matching 8 bases. CDR3 sequence: CASSSYSEAGDNEQFF. CDR3 bases: TGTGCCAGCAGCTCATACTCGGAAGCGGGGGACAATGAACAGTTCTTT.